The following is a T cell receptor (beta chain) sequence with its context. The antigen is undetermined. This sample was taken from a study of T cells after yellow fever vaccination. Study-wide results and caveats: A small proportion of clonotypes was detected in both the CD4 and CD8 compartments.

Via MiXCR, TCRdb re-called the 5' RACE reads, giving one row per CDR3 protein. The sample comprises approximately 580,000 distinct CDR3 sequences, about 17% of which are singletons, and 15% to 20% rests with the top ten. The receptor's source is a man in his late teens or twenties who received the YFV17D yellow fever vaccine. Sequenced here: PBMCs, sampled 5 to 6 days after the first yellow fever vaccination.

The CDR3 region has the DNA TGTGCCAGCAGCCAAGATGACAGGACTGGCACAGATACGCAGTATTTT. This translates into CASSQDDRTGTDTQYF. The chain carries TRBV4-2 and TRBJ2-3, with D tentatively TRBD1 (6 bases). This CDR3 region has 16 residues. V lost 0 bases and J 1 base, leaving 11 bases between the germline ends. Germline assignment: CDR1 LGHNA and CDR2 YNFKEQ.